This TCR beta chain was found in a study of CD8 T cells in ankylosing spondylitis. Broader study findings: The authors reported significant enrichment of disease-linked clones in matched ankylosing spondylitis synovial fluid.

Concerning this clonotype itself: Its antigen is still unknown.

TCRdb independently ran MiXCR on the 5' RACE reads; one entry per CDR3 protein. Here the sample spans hundreds of thousands of distinct CDR3 sequences, roughly 20% being singletons. The germline V gene has CDR1 SGHDT and CDR2 YYEEEE. V was clipped by 0 bases and J by 8 bases, with 11 bases between them. The length of the CDR3 is 13 residues. The gene calls are TRBV5-6 and TRBJ1-2; TRBD1 might be the D (5 bases). Sequenced material: blood, either unsorted or a sorted T cell fraction (not recorded which). The receptor was derived from a male donor with ankylosing spondylitis or in good health (not recorded which). The CDR3 bases are TGTGCCAGCAGCTTGGTAGGGGCGGAGGGCTACACCTTC. This translates into CASSLVGAEGYTF.